This TCR beta chain was sequenced in a study of monozygotic twins with inflammatory bowel disease. UMIs were attached via template switching, each with a 6-nucleotide sample barcode. One entry per CDR3 protein, without DNA, is what TCRdb gives after re-calling the 5' RACE reads. Recorded for this sample: about 300,000 distinct CDR3 sequences. Germline CDR1 is MDHEN and CDR2 is SYDVKM. This CDR3 region has 17 residues. Input material: blood. This receptor was obtained from a human donor with ulcerative colitis or Crohn's disease, or a healthy co-twin of an affected twin (not recorded which). The V call is TRBV28, the J call TRBJ2-3; TCRdb designates TRBD2, a call that cannot be tested without DNA. CDR3 region: CASSLSSLGVSTDTQYF.